This entry is about one T cell receptor beta chain. Its specificity is unknown. PCR involved 60 Vbeta and 13 Jbeta primers. Repertoires were generated with immunoSEQ multiplex PCR, while TCRdb's copy carries only in-frame clones and drops some. Among around 160,000 clones, approximately 78% were seen once, and the ten largest hold around 2.9%. The record originates from a study of cytomegalovirus exposure and HLA in healthy donors. Study results and caveats: In a later analysis, a genetic analysis reported fewer productive-TCR N-insertions in an Asian-associated ancestry cluster than the cohort average. It emerged from a later analysis that several of the most significant clusters appeared to be linked to common viral pathogens. A few V segments could not be told apart, such as TRBV6-2 and TRBV6-3, and were left out.

This CDR3 is 16 amino acids long. Material for sequencing was PBMCs. J is TRBJ2-3 and V is TRBV21-1; the table calls TRBD2, which could not be checked here. TRBV21-1 counts as a pseudogene. The origin of this receptor is a man aged 35-49 years in good health and CMV-seropositive. CDR3 DNA: TGTGCCAGCAGCGGACGCAGCGGGAGGGACACAGATACGCAGTATTTT. Encoded protein: CASSGRSGRDTDTQYF.